Listed below are T cell receptor beta chains from one sample, sequenced in a study of CD8+ T cells in alopecia areata. Some clones are missing from TCRdb's copy, which holds only in-frame ones; the method was immunoSEQ multiplex PCR. The table has about 130,000 clones, around 60% seen once. Sequenced here: CD4+ T cells sorted from blood, sampled at week 0. The receptor source for this set is a human donor with alopecia areata. Each CDR3 is given with its conserved first and last residue. D genes are given only for firm matches.

cdr3_aa j_call v_call d_call
CAWTRRASYEQYF TRBJ2-7 TRBV30 .
CASSQDPGLAGGYNEQFF TRBJ2-1 TRBV4-1 TRBD2
CASSLEPLGGTEAFF TRBJ1-1 TRBV5-1 .
CASSRPLGQGKTEAFF TRBJ1-1 TRBV4-1 TRBD1
CASGTGDFSSYNEQFF TRBJ2-1 TRBV27 .
CAIAGAGDYEQYF TRBJ2-7 TRBV10-3 .
CASSLKGAEGYTF TRBJ1-2 TRBV5-4 TRBD1
CASSEMYRVTVQFF TRBJ2-1 TRBV2 .
CASSLIPLGAGANVLTF TRBJ2-6 TRBV7-3 .
CASSSAGTPGTDTQYF TRBJ2-3 TRBV4-1 .
CASSERPGNSPLHF TRBJ1-6 TRBV6-1 .
CASRGGGRVYNEQFF TRBJ2-1 TRBV6-5 .
CASSHTSGGRPETQYF TRBJ2-5 TRBV11-1 TRBD2
CASSRTGSGANVLTF TRBJ2-6 TRBV6-5 .
CSVGQGDTEAFF TRBJ1-1 TRBV29-1 TRBD1
CASSWGQETEAFF TRBJ1-1 TRBV5-1 TRBD1
CASSLGLSSGSTDTQYF TRBJ2-3 TRBV7-9 TRBD2
CASSLGNYGYTF TRBJ1-2 TRBV5-1 .
CASSSRGRQGNQPQHF TRBJ1-5 TRBV11-3 TRBD1
CASAVAGVGTDTQYF TRBJ2-3 TRBV9 TRBD2
CASSLIPGGPVVRETQYF TRBJ2-5 TRBV5-1 TRBD2
CASSLVHRAEAFF TRBJ1-1 TRBV7-8 .
CASSATGEDGTEAFF TRBJ1-1 TRBV18 TRBD1
CASSVGLQGGETQYF TRBJ2-5 TRBV7-9 .
CASSQKTSGYNEQFF TRBJ2-1 TRBV4-3 TRBD2
CASSLSSGGVEKQFF TRBJ2-1 TRBV5-1 TRBD2
CASSQGVQGKATEAFF TRBJ1-1 TRBV4-1 .
CASSELDTNYGYTF TRBJ1-2 TRBV25-1 .
CASSLGLMNTEAFF TRBJ1-1 TRBV11-2 .
CASSSVTGHNEQFF TRBJ2-1 TRBV7-6 .
CASSTGRGRDYGYTF TRBJ1-2 TRBV7-9 .
CSVEMTVRDTQYF TRBJ2-3 TRBV29-1 .
CAWSWTSGQETQYF TRBJ2-5 TRBV30 TRBD2
CASSQVGNSPLHF TRBJ1-6 TRBV23-1 .
CSAKDRAGYTF TRBJ1-2 TRBV20-1 TRBD1
CASSLEGTGELFF TRBJ2-2 TRBV13 .
CASSFVAGGQETQYF TRBJ2-5 TRBV7-2 TRBD2
CASTPGAGQGTDTQYF TRBJ2-3 TRBV2 TRBD1
CASSLVRQGQTQYF TRBJ2-5 TRBV7-8 TRBD1
CASSLNLRADNQPQHF TRBJ1-5 TRBV5-5 .
CASSLGRVDVEQYF TRBJ2-7 TRBV5-1 .
CASRAGSSGYTF TRBJ1-2 TRBV7-9 .
CASSAGGSQETQYF TRBJ2-5 TRBV6-4 TRBD2
CASSLARNTEAFF TRBJ1-1 TRBV5-6 .
CASSPFGTQFNYGYTF TRBJ1-2 TRBV18 .
CASSLRRGRDLWETQYF TRBJ2-5 TRBV5-1 .
CASSLIGTGTSYEQYF TRBJ2-7 TRBV7-2 TRBD1
CASSQRGAGTDTQYF TRBJ2-3 TRBV4-2 .
CASSRGTGLDEQFF TRBJ2-1 TRBV7-2 TRBD1
CASGHRDSSSYEQYF TRBJ2-7 TRBV5-4 .
CASYKGQNQETQYF TRBJ2-5 TRBV7-2 .
CSASANEQFF TRBJ2-1 TRBV20-1 .
CASSEFRAGASDTQYF TRBJ2-3 TRBV2 TRBD2
CASSLWTDNYEQYF TRBJ2-7 TRBV6-5 .